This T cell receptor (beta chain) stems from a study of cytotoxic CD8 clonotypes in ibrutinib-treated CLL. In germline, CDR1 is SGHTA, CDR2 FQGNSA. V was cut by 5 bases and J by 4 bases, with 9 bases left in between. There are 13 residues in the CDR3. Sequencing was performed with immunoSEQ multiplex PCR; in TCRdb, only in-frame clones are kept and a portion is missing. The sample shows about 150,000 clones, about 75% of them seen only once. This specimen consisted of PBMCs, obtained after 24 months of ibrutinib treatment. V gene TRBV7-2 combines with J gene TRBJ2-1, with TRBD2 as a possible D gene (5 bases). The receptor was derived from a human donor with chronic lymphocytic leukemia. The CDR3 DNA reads TGTGCCAGCAGCCCCGCGGGTTACAATGAGCAGTTCTTC. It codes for CASSPAGYNEQFF. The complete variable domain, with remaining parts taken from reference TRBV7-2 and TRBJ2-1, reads GAGVSQSPSNKVTEKGKDVELRCDPISGHTALYWYRQSLGQGLEFLIYFQGNSAPDKSGLPSDRFSAERTGGSVSTLTIQRTQQEDSAVYLCASSPAGYNEQFFGPGTRLTVL.